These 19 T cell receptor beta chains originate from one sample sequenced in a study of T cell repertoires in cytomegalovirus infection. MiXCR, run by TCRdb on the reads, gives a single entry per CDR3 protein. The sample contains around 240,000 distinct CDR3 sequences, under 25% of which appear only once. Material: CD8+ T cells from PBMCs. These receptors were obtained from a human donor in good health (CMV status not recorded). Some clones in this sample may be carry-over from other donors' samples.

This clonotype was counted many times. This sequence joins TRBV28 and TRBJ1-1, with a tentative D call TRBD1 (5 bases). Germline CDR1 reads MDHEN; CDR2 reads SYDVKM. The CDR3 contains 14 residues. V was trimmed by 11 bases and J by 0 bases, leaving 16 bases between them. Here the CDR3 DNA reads TGTGCCTCGGGGACGGACGAAATGAACACTGAAGCTTTCTTT. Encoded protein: CASGTDEMNTEAFF.

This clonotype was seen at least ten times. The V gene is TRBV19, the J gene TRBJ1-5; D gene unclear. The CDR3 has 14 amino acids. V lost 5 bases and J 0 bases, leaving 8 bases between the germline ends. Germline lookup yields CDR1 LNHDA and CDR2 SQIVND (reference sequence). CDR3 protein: CASSSDYSNQPQHF. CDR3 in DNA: TGTGCCAGTAGTTCAGACTATAGCAATCAGCCCCAGCATTTT. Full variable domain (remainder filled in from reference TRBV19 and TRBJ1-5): DGGITQSPKYLFRKEGQNVTLSCEQNLNHDAMYWYRQDPGQGLRLIYYSQIVNDFQKGDIAEGYSVSREKKESFPLTVTSAQKNPTAFYLCASSSDYSNQPQHFGDGTRLSIL.

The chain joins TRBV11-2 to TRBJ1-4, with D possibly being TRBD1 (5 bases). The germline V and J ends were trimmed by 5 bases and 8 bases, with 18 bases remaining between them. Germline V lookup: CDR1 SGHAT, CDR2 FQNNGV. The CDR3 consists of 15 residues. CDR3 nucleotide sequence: TGTGCCAGCAGCCCGGGACTCCTACCCGGAGAAAAACTGTTTTTT. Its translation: CASSPGLLPGEKLFF.

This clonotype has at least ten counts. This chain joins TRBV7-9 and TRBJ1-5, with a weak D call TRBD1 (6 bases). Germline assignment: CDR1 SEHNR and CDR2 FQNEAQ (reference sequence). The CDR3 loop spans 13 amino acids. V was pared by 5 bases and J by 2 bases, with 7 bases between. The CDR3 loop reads CASSRTGNQPQHF. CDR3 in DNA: TGTGCCAGCAGCCGGACAGGCAATCAGCCCCAGCATTTT.

The CDR3: CSVGPNTEAFF. Here the CDR3 DNA reads TGCAGCGTTGGTCCGAACACTGAAGCTTTCTTT. The J gene is TRBJ1-1, the V gene TRBV29-1, with no clear D. Germline V gene data show CDR1 as SQVTM and CDR2 as ANQGSEA. Trimming stripped 4 bases from V and 1 base from J, with 4 bases between. The CDR3 runs 11 residues.

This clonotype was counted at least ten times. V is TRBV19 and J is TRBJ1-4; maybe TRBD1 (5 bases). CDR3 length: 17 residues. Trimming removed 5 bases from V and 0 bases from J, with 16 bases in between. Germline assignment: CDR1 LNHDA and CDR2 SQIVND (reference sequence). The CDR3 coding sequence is TGTGCCAGTAGTGGACTCGACAGACGCGCAACTAATGAAAAACTGTTTTTT. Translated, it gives CASSGLDRRATNEKLFF.

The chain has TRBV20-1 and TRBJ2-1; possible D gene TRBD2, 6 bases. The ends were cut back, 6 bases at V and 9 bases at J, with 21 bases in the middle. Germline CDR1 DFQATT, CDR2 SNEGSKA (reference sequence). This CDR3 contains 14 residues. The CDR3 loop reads CSAPRDVGGGEQFF. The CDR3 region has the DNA TGCAGTGCCCCAAGAGACGTGGGGGGAGGTGAGCAGTTCTTC.

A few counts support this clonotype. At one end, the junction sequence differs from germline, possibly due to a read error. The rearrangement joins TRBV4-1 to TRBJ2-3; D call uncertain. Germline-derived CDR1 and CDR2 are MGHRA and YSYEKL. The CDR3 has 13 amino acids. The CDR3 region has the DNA TGTGCCAGCAGCCAAGGTTCAGAAGATACGCAGTATTTT. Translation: CASSQGSEDTQYF.

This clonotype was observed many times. As DNA, the CDR3 is TGTGGGGTAATGGAGACAGGGGGCTTGTACGAGCAGTACTTC. It specifies CGVMETGGLYEQYF. The chain employs TRBV28 and TRBJ2-7; 10 bases are a match to TRBD1. Germline loops: CDR1 MDHEN, CDR2 SYDVKM. CDR3 length: 14 residues.

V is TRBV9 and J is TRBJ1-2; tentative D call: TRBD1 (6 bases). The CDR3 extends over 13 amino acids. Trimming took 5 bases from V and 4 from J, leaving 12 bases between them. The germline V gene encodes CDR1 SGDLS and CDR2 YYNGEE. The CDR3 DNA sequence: TGTGCCAGCAGGGGGACACAACCCTATGGCTACACCTTC. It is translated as CASRGTQPYGYTF.

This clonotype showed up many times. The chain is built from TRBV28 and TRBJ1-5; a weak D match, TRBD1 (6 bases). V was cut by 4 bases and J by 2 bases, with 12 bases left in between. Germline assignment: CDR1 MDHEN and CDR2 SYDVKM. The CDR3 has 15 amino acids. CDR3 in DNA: TGTGCCAGCAGTTCAGGGACATGGGGCAATCAGCCCCAGCATTTT. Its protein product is CASSSGTWGNQPQHF.

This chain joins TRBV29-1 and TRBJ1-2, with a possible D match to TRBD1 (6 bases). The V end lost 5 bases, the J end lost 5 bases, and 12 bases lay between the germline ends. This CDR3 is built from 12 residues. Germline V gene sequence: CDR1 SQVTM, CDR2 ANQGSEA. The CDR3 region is CSVQGNEYGYTF. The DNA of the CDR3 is TGCAGCGTTCAGGGGAATGAGTATGGCTACACCTTC. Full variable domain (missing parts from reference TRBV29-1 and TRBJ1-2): SAVISQKPSRDICQRGTSLTIQCQVDSQVTMMFWYRQQPGQSLTLIATANQGSEATYESGFVIDKFPISRPNLTFSTLTVSNMSPEDSSIYLCSVQGNEYGYTFGSGTRLTVV.

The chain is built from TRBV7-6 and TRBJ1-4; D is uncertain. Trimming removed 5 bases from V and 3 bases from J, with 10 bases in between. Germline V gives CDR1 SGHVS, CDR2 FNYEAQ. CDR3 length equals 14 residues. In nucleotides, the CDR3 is TGTGCCAGCAGCCTGGAGGTATCTAATGAAAAACTGTTTTTT. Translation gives CASSLEVSNEKLFF.

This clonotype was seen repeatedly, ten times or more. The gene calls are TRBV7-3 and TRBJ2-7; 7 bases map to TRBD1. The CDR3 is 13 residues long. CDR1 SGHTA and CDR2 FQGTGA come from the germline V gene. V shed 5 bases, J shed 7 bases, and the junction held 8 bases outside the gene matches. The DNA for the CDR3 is TGTGCCAGCAGCCTAGGACAGGTCGGGGAGCAGTACTTC. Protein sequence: CASSLGQVGEQYF.

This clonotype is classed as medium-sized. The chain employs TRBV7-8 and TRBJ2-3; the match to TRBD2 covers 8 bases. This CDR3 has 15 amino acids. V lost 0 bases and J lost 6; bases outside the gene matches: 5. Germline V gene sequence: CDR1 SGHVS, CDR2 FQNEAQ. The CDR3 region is CASSLAAGAVDTQYF. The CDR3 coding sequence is TGTGCCAGCAGCTTAGCAGCGGGGGCCGTGGATACGCAGTATTTT.

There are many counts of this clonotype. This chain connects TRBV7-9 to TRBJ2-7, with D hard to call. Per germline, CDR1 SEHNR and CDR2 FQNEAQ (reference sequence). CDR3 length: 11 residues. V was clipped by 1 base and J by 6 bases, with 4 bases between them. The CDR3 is CASSLVGEQYF. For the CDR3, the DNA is TGTGCCAGCAGCTTAGTGGGCGAGCAGTACTTC.

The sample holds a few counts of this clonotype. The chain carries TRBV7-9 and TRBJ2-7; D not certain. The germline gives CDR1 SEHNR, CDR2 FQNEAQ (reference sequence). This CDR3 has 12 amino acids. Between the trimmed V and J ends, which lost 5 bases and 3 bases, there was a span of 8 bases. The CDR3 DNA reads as TGTGCCAGCAGCGACCTCCTCTACGAGCAGTACTTC. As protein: CASSDLLYEQYF.

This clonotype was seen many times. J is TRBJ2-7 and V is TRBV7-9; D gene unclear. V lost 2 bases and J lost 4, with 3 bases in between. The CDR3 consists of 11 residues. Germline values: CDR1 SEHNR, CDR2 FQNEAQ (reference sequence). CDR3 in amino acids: CASSLLYEQYF. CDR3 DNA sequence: TGTGCCAGCAGCTTACTATACGAGCAGTACTTC.

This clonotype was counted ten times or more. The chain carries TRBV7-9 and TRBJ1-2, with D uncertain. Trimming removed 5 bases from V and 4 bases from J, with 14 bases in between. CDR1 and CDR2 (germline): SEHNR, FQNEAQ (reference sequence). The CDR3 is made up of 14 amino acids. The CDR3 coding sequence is TGTGCCAGCAGCCTCCAGACGCCCGTCTATGGCTACACCTTC. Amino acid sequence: CASSLQTPVYGYTF.